This T cell receptor beta chain was captured in a study of T cells after posttransplantation cyclophosphamide. Overall study results and limits: TRB clonality was highly associated with recipient CMV seropositivity and reactivation. Donor-recipient repertoire similarity was low at 1-2 months, rising over year one. TRB overlap between skin or GI tissue T cells and blood was limited.

J lost 6 bases, V lost 3 bases, and 10 bases had no gene match. Germline V CDR1 and CDR2: SGDLS, YYNGEE. This CDR3 is 16 amino acids long. The related graft donor's blood sample was taken on the day of bone marrow donation. About this clone: Its antigen is still unknown.

The data were produced by immunoSEQ multiplex PCR, yet TCRdb's version contains in-frame clones alone and is incomplete. The sample shows 42,000 or so clones, none of them appearing just once. This receptor was taken from a woman aged 45-60 years in good health and a related stem cell transplant donor. Sequenced: PBMCs. The chain is built from TRBV9 and TRBJ2-3; 10 bases fit TRBD1. CDR3 nucleotide sequence: TGTGCCAGCAGCGAGCGGACAGGGGGAAGGTCGGATACGCAGTATTTT. This sequence encodes CASSERTGGRSDTQYF.